A selection of T cell receptor beta chains follows, all from one sample in a study of beta chain features in type 1 diabetes. Method: immunoSEQ multiplex PCR; TCRdb's copy keeps in-frame clones and lacks some. The sample consists of about 340,000 clones, approximately 15% of them appearing once. The sample consisted of naive CD4+ T cells from blood. Receptors originate from a woman younger than 30 with type 1 diabetes. Both conserved end residues are part of each CDR3. D genes are given only for firm matches. The size field is filled for only some rows; it gives once, few, many or a size class.

v_call: TRBV2
j_call: TRBJ2-2
d_call: -
clone_size: -
cdr3_aa: CASRGTSYTGELFF
cdr3_nt: TGTGCCAGCAGGGGGACAAGTTATACCGGGGAGCTGTTTTTT

v_call: TRBV7-9
j_call: TRBJ1-2
d_call: -
clone_size: few
cdr3_aa: CASSLAGQGEYTF
cdr3_nt: TGTGCCAGCAGCTTAGCGGGCCAGGGCGAGTACACCTTC

v_call: TRBV7-9
j_call: TRBJ2-2
d_call: TRBD1
clone_size: few
cdr3_aa: CASSPGQGQGLFF
cdr3_nt: TGTGCCAGCAGCCCTGGACAGGGTCAAGGGCTGTTTTTT

v_call: TRBV7-9
j_call: TRBJ1-2
d_call: -
clone_size: once
cdr3_aa: CASRTDLSDGYTF
cdr3_nt: TGTGCCAGCCGGACAGATTTGTCGGATGGCTACACCTTC

v_call: TRBV5-1
j_call: TRBJ2-2
d_call: TRBD2
clone_size: once
cdr3_aa: CASSLAGGDTGELFF
cdr3_nt: TGCGCCAGCAGCCTAGCGGGAGGGGACACCGGGGAGCTGTTTTTT

v_call: TRBV28
j_call: TRBJ2-7
d_call: TRBD2
clone_size: few
cdr3_aa: CASSLTGTSVYEQYF
cdr3_nt: TGTGCCAGCAGTTTAACCGGGACTAGCGTCTACGAGCAGTACTTC

v_call: TRBV19
j_call: TRBJ1-5
d_call: -
clone_size: few
cdr3_aa: CASSIGQLSNQPQHF
cdr3_nt: TGTGCCAGTAGTATTGGGCAGCTTAGCAATCAGCCCCAGCATTTT

v_call: TRBV11-2
j_call: TRBJ2-1
d_call: TRBD2
clone_size: -
cdr3_aa: CASSLGGLAGAGYNEQFF
cdr3_nt: TGTGCCAGCAGCCTGGGTGGGCTAGCGGGAGCGGGATACAATGAGCAGTTCTTC

v_call: TRBV6-1
j_call: TRBJ2-7
d_call: -
clone_size: -
cdr3_aa: CASSPQFYEQYF
cdr3_nt: TGTGCCAGCAGTCCCCAATTCTACGAGCAGTACTTC

v_call: TRBV29-1
j_call: TRBJ2-7
d_call: -
clone_size: -
cdr3_aa: CSVQGSPVYEQYF
cdr3_nt: TGCAGCGTTCAGGGTAGCCCCGTCTACGAGCAGTACTTC

v_call: TRBV29-1
j_call: TRBJ2-3
d_call: -
clone_size: few
cdr3_aa: CSVYLSGLPRSDTQYF
cdr3_nt: TGCAGCGTTTACTTATCTGGACTACCAAGATCAGATACGCAGTATTTT

v_call: TRBV7-9
j_call: TRBJ2-7
d_call: TRBD1
clone_size: few
cdr3_aa: CASNTPGQGTEQYF
cdr3_nt: TGTGCCAGCAACACTCCGGGACAGGGGACCGAGCAGTACTTC

v_call: TRBV4-1
j_call: TRBJ2-1
d_call: -
clone_size: few
cdr3_aa: CASSRSLLAASSYNEQFF
cdr3_nt: TGCGCCAGCAGCCGCTCCTTATTAGCGGCAAGCTCCTACAATGAGCAGTTCTTC

v_call: TRBV4-3
j_call: TRBJ2-6
d_call: -
clone_size: -
cdr3_aa: CASSQASPDRFVSGANVLTF
cdr3_nt: TGCGCCAGCAGCCAGGCGTCGCCCGACAGGTTCGTTTCTGGGGCCAACGTCCTGACTTTC

v_call: TRBV5-1
j_call: TRBJ2-3
d_call: -
clone_size: -
cdr3_aa: CASSLLQEDTQYF
cdr3_nt: TGCGCCAGCAGCTTGTTACAGGAGGATACGCAGTATTTT

v_call: TRBV5-6
j_call: TRBJ1-2
d_call: -
clone_size: few
cdr3_aa: CASSLRSGYTF
cdr3_nt: TGTGCCAGCAGCCTAAGGAGTGGCTACACCTTC

v_call: TRBV2
j_call: TRBJ2-1
d_call: -
clone_size: -
cdr3_aa: CASSVQRSSYNEQFF
cdr3_nt: TGTGCCAGCAGTGTACAGCGGAGCTCCTACAATGAGCAGTTCTTC